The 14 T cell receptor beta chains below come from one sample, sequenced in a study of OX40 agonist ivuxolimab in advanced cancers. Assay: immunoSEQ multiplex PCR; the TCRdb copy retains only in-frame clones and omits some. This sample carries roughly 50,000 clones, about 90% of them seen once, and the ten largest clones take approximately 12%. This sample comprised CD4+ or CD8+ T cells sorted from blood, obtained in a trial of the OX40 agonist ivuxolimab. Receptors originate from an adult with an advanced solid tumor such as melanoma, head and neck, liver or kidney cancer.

The DNA for the CDR3 is TGTGCCAGCAGCCAAGGGAGGGGGACGGGAAAAGTGCAGTACTTC. The encoded protein is CASSQGRGTGKVQYF. The genes are TRBV13 and TRBJ2-7; the D gene is possibly TRBD2 (7 bases). Germline CDR1 is PRHDT and CDR2 is FYEKMQ (reference sequence). V was shortened by 5 bases and J by 9 bases, with 23 bases between the two germline ends. The CDR3 runs to 15 residues. The variable domain in full, completed from reference TRBV13 and TRBJ2-7, reads AAGVIQSPRHLIKEKRETATLKCYPIPRHDTVYWYQQGPGQDPQFLISFYEKMQSDKGSIPDRFSAQQFSDYHSELNMSSLELGDSALYFCASSQGRGTGKVQYFGPGTRLTVT.

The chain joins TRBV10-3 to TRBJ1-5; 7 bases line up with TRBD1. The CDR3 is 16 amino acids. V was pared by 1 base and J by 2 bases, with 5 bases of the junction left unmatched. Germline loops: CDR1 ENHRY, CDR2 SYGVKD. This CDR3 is CAISELGGQGNQPQHF. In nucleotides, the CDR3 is TGTGCCATCAGTGAGTTAGGCGGACAGGGCAATCAGCCCCAGCATTTT.

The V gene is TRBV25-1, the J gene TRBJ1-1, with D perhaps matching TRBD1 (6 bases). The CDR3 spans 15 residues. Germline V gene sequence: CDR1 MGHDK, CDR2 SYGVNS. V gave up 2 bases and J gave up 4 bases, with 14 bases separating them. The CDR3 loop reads CASSEIWGQVTEAFF. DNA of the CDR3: TGTGCCAGCAGTGAAATCTGGGGGCAGGTCACTGAAGCTTTCTTT.

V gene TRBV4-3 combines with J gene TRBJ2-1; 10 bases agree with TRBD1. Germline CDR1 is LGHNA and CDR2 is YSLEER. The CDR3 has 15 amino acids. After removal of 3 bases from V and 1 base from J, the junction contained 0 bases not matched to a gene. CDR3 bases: TGCGCCAGCAGCCAGGGACAGGGGTCCTACAATGAGCAGTTCTTC. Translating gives CASSQGQGSYNEQFF.

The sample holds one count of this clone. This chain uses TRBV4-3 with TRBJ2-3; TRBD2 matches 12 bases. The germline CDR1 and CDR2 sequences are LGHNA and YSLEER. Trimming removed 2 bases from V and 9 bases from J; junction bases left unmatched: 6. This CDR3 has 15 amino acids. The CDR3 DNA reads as TGCGCCAGCAGCCAATCTAGCGGGGGGGCTTCCACGCAGTATTTT. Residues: CASSQSSGGASTQYF.

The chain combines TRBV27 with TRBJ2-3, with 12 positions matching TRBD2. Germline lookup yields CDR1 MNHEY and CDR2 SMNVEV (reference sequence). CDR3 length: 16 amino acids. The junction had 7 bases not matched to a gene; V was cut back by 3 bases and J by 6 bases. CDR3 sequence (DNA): TGTGCCAGCAGTTTCTTGCTAGCGGGGGGGCCTGATACGCAGTATTTT. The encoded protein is CASSFLLAGGPDTQYF.

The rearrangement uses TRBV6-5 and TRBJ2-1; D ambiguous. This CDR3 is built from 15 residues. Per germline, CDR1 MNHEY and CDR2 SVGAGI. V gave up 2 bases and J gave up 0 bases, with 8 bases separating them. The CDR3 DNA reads TGTGCCAGCAGTTACCCGAGAAACTCCTACAATGAGCAGTTCTTC. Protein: CASSYPRNSYNEQFF.

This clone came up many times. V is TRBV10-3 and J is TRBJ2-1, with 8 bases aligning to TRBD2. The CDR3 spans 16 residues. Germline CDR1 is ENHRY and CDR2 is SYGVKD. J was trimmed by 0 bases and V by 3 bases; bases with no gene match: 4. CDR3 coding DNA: TGTGCCATCAGTGAAGCGAGCGGGAGCTCCTACAATGAGCAGTTCTTC. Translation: CAISEASGSSYNEQFF.

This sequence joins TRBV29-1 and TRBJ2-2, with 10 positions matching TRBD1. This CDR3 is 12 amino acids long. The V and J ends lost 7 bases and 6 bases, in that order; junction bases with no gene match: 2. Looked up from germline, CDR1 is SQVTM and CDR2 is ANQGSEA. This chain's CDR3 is CSGTGGPGELFF. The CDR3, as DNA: TGCAGCGGGACAGGGGGGCCCGGGGAGCTGTTTTTT.

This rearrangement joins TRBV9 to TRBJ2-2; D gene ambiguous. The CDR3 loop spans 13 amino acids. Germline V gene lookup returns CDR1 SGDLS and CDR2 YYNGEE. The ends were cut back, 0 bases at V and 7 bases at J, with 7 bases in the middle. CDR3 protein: CASSVEGSGELFF. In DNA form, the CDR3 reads TGTGCCAGCAGCGTAGAGGGCAGCGGGGAGCTGTTTTTT. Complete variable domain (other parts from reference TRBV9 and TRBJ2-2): DSGVTQTPKHLITATGQRVTLRCSPRSGDLSVYWYQQSLDQGLQFLIQYYNGEERAKGNILERFSAQQFPDLHSELNLSSLELGDSALYFCASSVEGSGELFFGEGSRLTVL.

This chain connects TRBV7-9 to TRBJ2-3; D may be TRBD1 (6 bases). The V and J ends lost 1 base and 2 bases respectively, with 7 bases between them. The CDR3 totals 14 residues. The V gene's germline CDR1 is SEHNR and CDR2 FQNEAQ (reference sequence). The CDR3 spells CASSLGTVTDTQYF. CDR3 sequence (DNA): TGTGCCAGCAGCTTAGGGACAGTCACAGATACGCAGTATTTT.

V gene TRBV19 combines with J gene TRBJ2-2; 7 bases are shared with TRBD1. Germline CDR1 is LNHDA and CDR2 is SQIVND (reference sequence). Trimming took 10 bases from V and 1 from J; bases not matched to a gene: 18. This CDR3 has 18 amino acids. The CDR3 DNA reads TGTGCCACCACAGTCCAAAGGGGACAGCCTTTGAACACCGGGGAGCTGTTTTTT. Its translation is CATTVQRGQPLNTGELFF.

The CDR3 nucleotides are TGTGCCAGCAGTCCCGAGACAGGGGCTGTTACTGAAGCTTTCTTT. Translated, it gives CASSPETGAVTEAFF. V gene TRBV27 combines with J gene TRBJ1-1, with 8 nucleotides matching TRBD1. Losses at the gene ends were 5 bases for V and 5 bases for J; bases not matched to a gene: 10. The CDR3 totals 15 residues. The germline V gene has CDR1 MNHEY and CDR2 SMNVEV (reference sequence).

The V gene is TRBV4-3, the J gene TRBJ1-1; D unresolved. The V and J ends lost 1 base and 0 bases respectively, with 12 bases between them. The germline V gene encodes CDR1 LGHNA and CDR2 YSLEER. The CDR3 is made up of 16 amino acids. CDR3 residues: CASSQGVSLMNTEAFF. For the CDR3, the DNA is TGCGCCAGCAGCCAAGGGGTTAGCCTCATGAACACTGAAGCTTTCTTT.